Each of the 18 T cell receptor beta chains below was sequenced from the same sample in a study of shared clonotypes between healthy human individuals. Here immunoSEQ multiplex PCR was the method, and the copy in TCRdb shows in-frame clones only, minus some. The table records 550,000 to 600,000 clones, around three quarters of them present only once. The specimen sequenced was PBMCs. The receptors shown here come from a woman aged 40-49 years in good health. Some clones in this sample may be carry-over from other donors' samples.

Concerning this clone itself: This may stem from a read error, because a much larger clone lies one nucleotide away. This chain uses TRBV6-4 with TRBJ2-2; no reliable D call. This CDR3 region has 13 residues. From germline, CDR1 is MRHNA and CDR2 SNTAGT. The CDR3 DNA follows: TGTGCCAACAGTGACTCGAGCACCGGGGAGCTGTTTTTT. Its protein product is CANSDSSTGELFF.

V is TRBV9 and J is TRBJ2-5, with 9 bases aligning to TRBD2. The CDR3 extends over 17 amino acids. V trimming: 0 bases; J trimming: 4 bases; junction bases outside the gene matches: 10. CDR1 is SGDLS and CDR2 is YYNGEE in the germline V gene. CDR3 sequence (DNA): TGTGCCAGCAGCGTAGGGTGGGCTAGCGGGACGCGAGAGACCCAGTACTTC. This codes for CASSVGWASGTRETQYF.

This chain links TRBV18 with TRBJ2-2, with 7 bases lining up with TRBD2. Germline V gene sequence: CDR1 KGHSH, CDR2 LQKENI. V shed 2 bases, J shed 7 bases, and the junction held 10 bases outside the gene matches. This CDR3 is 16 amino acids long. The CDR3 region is CASSPAAASGGGELFF. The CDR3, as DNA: TGTGCCAGCTCACCAGCGGCGGCTAGCGGAGGCGGGGAGCTGTTTTTT.

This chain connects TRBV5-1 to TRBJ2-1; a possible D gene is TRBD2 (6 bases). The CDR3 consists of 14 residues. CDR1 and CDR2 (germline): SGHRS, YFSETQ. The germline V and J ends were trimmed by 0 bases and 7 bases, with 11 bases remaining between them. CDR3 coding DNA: TGCGCCAGCAGCTTGGGGACTATCGGGAATGAGCAGTTCTTC. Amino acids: CASSLGTIGNEQFF. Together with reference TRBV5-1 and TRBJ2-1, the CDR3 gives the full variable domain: KAGVTQTPRYLIKTRGQQVTLSCSPISGHRSVSWYQQTPGQGLQFLFEYFSETQRNKGNFPGRFSGRQFSNSRSEMNVSTLELGDSALYLCASSLGTIGNEQFFGPGTRLTVL.

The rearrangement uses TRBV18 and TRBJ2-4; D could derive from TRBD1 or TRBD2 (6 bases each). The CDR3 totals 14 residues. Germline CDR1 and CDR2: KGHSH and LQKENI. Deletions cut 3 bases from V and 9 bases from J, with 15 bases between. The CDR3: CASSPVRGPIIQYF. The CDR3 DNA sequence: TGTGCCAGCTCACCTGTTCGGGGGCCTATCATTCAGTACTTC.

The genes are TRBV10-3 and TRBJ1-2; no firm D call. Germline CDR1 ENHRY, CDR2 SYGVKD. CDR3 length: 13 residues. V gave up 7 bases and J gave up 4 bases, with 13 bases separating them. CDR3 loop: CAITPLGSYGYTF. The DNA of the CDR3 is TGTGCCATCACCCCCTTGGGCAGCTATGGCTACACCTTC.

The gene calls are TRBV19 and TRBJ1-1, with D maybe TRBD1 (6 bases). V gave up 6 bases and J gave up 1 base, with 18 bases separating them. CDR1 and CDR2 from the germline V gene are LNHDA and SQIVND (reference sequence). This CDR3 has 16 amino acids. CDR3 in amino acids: CASSRGGGLSNTEAFF. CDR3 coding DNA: TGTGCCAGTAGCAGGGGAGGGGGGCTCTCGAACACTGAAGCTTTCTTT.

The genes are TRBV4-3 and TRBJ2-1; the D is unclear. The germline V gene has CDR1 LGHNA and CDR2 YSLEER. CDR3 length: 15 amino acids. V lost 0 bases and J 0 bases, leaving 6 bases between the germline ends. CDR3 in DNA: TGCGCCAGCAGCCAAGACGGAAGCTCCTACAATGAGCAGTTCTTC. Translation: CASSQDGSSYNEQFF.

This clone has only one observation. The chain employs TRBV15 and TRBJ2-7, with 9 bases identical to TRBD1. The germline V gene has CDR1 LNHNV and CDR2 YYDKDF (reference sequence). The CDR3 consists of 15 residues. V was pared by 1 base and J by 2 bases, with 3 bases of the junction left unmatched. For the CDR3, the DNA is TGTGCCACCAGCAGAGCACAGGGGGCCCCCTACGAGCAGTACTTC. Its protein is CATSRAQGAPYEQYF.

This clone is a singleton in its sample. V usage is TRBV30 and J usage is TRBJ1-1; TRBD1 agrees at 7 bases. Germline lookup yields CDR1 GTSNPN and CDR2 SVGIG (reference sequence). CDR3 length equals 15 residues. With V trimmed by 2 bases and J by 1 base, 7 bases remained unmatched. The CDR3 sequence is CAWSIRGQTNTEAFF. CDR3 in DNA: TGTGCCTGGAGTATACGGGGACAGACGAACACTGAAGCTTTCTTT.

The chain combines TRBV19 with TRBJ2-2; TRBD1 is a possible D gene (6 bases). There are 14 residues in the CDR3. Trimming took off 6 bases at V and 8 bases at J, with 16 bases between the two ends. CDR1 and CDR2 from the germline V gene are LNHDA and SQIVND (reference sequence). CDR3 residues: CASSFIQGGGELFF. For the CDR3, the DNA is TGTGCCAGTAGCTTCATACAGGGTGGGGGGGAGCTGTTTTTT.

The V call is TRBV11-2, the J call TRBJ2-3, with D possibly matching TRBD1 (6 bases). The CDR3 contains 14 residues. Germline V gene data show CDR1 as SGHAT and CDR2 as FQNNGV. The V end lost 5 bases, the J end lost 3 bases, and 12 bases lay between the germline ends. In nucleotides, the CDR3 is TGTGCCAGCAGCCGAAACAGGGTTACAGATACGCAGTATTTT. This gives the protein CASSRNRVTDTQYF.

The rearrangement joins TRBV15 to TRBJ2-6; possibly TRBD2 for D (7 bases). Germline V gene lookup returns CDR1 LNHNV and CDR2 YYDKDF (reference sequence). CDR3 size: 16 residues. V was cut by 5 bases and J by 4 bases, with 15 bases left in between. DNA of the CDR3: TGTGCCACCAGCGACGAGGGGGGGTCCGGGGCCAACGTCCTGACTTTC. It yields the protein CATSDEGGSGANVLTF.

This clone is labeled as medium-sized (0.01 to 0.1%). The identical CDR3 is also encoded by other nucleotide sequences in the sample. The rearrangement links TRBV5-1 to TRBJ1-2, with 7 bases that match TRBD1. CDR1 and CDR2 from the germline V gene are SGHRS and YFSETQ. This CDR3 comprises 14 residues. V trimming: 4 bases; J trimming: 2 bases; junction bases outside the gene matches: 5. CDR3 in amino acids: CASSPRDRNYGYTF. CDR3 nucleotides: TGCGCCAGCAGCCCGCGGGACAGAAACTATGGCTACACCTTC.

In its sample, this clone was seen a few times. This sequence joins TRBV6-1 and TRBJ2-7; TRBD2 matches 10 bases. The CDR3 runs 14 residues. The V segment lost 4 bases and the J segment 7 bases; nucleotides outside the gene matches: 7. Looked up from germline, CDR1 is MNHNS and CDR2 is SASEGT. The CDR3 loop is CASSGSGRAWEQYF. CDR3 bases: TGTGCCAGCAGTGGGAGCGGGAGGGCCTGGGAGCAGTACTTC.

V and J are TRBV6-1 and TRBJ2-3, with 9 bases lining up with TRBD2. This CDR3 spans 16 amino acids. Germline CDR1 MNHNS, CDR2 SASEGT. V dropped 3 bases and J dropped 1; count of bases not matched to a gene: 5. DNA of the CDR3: TGTGCCAGCAGTGACGGCGGGAGGGCCGGCACAGATACGCAGTATTTT. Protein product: CASSDGGRAGTDTQYF.

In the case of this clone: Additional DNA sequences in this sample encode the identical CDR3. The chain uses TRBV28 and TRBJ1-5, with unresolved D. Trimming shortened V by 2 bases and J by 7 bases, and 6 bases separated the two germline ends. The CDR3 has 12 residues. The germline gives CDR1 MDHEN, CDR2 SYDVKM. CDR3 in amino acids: CASSLGGQPQHF. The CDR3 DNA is TGTGCCAGCAGTTTAGGAGGGCAGCCCCAGCATTTT. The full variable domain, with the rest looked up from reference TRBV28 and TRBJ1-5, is DVKVTQSSRYLVKRTGEKVFLECVQDMDHENMFWYRQDPGLGLRLIYFSYDVKMKEKGDIPEGYSVSREKKERFSLILESASTNQTSMYLCASSLGGQPQHFGDGTRLSIL.

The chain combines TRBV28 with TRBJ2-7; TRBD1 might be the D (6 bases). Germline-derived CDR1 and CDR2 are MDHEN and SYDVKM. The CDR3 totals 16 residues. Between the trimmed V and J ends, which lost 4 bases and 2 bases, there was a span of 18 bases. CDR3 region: CASSSTGLGLAYEQYF. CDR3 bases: TGTGCCAGCAGTTCGACAGGTCTCGGCCTAGCCTACGAGCAGTACTTC.